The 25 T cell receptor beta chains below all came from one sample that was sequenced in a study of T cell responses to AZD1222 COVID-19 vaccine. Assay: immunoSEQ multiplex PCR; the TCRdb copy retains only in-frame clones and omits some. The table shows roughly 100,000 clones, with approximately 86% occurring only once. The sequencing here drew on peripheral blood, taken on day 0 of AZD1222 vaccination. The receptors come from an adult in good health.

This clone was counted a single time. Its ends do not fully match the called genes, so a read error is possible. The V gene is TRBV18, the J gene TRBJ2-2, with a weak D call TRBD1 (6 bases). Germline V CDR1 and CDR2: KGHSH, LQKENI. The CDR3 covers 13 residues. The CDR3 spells CASPPRGTGELFF. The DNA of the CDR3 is TGTGCCAGCCCACCAAGGGGGACCGGGGAGCTGTTTTTT.

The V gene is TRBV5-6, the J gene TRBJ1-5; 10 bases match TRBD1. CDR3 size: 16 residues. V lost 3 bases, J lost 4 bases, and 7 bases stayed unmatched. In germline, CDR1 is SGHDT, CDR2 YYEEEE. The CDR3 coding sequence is TGTGCCAGCAGCTCGGACAGGGGGTCGAGAAATCAGCCCCAGCATTTT. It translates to CASSSDRGSRNQPQHF.

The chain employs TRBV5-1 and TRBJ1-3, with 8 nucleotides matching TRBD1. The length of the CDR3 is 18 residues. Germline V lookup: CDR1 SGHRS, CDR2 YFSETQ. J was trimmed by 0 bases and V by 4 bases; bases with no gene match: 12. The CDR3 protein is CASSRGPGQVSSGNTIYF. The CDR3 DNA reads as TGCGCCAGCAGCCGGGGGCCGGGACAGGTTAGCTCTGGAAACACCATATATTTT.

The CDR3 DNA reads TGTGCCTGGAGTGTCTCCAACTTGGACGAGCAGTACTTC. This gives the protein CAWSVSNLDEQYF. The J gene is TRBJ2-7, the V gene TRBV30, with no clear D. There are 13 residues in the CDR3. The germline V and J ends were trimmed by 0 bases and 5 bases, with 11 bases remaining between them. The germline gives CDR1 GTSNPN, CDR2 SVGIG (reference sequence). Full variable domain (remainder filled in from reference TRBV30 and TRBJ2-7): SQTIHQWPATLVQPVGSPLSLECTVEGTSNPNLYWYRQAAGRGLQLLFYSVGIGQISSEVPQNLSASRPQDRQFILSSKKLLLSDSGFYLCAWSVSNLDEQYFGPGTRLTVT.

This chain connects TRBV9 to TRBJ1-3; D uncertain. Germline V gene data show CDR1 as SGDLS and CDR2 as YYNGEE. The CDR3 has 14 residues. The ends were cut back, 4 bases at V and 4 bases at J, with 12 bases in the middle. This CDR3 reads CASSPYLPGNTIYF. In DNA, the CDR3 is TGTGCCAGCAGCCCCTATCTCCCAGGAAACACCATATATTTT. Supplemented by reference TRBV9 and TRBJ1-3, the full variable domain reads DSGVTQTPKHLITATGQRVTLRCSPRSGDLSVYWYQQSLDQGLQFLIQYYNGEERAKGNILERFSAQQFPDLHSELNLSSLELGDSALYFCASSPYLPGNTIYFGEGSWLTVV.

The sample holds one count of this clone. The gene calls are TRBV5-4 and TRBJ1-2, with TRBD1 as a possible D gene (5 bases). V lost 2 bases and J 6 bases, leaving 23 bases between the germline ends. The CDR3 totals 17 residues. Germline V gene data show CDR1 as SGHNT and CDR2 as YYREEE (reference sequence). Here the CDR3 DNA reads TGTGCCAGCAGCTTAGATCAGGGTATGGACGTCTCTCATGGCTACACCTTC. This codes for CASSLDQGMDVSHGYTF.

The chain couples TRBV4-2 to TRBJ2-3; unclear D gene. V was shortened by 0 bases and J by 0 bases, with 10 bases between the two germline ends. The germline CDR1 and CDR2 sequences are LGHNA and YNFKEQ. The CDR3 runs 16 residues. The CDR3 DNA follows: TGTGCCAGCAGCCAAGATTCACTTCTCAGCACAGATACGCAGTATTTT. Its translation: CASSQDSLLSTDTQYF.

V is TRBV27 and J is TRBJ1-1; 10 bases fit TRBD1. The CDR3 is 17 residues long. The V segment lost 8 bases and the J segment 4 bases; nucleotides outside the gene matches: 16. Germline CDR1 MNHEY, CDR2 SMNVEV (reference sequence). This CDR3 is CASGILTGTGAVTEAFF. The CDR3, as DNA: TGTGCCAGCGGGATCCTCACCGGGACAGGGGCCGTCACTGAAGCTTTCTTT.

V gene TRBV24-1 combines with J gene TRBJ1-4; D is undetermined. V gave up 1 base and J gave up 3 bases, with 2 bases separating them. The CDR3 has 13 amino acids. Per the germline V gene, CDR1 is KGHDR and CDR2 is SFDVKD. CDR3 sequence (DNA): TGTGCCACCAGTGATTTTCCTAATGAAAAACTGTTTTTT. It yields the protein CATSDFPNEKLFF.

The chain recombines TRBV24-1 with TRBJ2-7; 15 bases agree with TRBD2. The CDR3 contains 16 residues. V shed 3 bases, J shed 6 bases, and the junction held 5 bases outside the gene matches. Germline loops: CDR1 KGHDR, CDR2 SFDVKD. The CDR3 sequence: CATSDPGLAGGSEQYF. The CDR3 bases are TGTGCCACCAGTGATCCGGGACTAGCGGGGGGTAGCGAGCAGTACTTC.

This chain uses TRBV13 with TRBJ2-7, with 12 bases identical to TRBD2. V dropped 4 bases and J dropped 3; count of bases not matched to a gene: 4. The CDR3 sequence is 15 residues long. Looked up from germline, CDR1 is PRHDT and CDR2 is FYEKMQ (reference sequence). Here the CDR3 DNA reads TGTGCCAGCAGCTCCCAGACTAGCGGGAGCTACGAGCAGTACTTC. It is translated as CASSSQTSGSYEQYF.

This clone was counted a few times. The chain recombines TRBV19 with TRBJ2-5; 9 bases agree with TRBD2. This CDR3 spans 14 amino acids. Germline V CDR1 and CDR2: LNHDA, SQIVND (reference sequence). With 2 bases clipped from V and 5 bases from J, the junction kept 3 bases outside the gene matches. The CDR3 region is CASSITSGGETQYF. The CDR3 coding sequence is TGTGCCAGTAGTATAACGAGCGGGGGGGAGACCCAGTACTTC.

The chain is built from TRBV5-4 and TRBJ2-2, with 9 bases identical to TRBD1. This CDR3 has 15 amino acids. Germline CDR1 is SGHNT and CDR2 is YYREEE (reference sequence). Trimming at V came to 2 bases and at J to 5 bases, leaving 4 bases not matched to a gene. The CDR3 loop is CASSLGQGLTGELFF. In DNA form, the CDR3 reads TGTGCCAGCAGCTTAGGACAGGGGTTAACCGGGGAGCTGTTTTTT.

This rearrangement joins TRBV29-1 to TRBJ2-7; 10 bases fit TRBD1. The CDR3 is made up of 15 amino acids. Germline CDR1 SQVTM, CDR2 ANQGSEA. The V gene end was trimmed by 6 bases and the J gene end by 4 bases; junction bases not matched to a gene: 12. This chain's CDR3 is CSVTTGTGVAYEQYF. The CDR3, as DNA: TGCAGCGTGACCACCGGGACAGGGGTCGCGTACGAGCAGTACTTC.

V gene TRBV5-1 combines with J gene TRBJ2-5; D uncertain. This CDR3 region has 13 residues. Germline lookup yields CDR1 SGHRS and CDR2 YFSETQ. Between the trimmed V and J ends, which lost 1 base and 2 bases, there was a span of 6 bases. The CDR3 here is CASSLLGQETQYF. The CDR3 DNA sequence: TGCGCCAGCAGCTTGTTGGGACAAGAGACCCAGTACTTC.

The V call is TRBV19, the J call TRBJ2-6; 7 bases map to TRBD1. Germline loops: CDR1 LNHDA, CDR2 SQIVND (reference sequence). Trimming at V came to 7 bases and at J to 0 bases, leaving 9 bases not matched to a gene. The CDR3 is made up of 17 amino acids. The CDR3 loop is CASTRTGLLSGANVLTF. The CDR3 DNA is TGTGCCAGTACCCGGACAGGCCTTCTCTCTGGGGCCAACGTCCTGACTTTC.

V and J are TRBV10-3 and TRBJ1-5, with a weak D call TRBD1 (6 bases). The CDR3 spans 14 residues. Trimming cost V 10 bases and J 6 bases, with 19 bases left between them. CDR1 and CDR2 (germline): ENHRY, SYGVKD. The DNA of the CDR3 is TGTGCCACCACAGACCCGGGGGCCGGTCAGCCCCAGCATTTT. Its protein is CATTDPGAGQPQHF.

In DNA form, the CDR3 reads TGTGCCAGCAGTTTTGGGACTAGCGGTCTGGGGGAGCTGTTTTTT. Translating it yields CASSFGTSGLGELFF. The chain carries TRBV27 and TRBJ2-2, with TRBD2 identical over 11 bases. J gave up 8 bases and V 3 bases, and 5 bases lay outside the gene matches. Per the germline V gene, CDR1 is MNHEY and CDR2 is SMNVEV (reference sequence). This CDR3 region has 15 residues.

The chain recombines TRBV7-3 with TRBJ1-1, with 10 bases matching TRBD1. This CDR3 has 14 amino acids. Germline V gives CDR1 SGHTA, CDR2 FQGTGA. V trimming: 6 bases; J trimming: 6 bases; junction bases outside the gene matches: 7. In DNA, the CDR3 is TGTGCCAGCAGGAGGACAGGGGGGGACCCTGAAGCTTTCTTT. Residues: CASRRTGGDPEAFF.

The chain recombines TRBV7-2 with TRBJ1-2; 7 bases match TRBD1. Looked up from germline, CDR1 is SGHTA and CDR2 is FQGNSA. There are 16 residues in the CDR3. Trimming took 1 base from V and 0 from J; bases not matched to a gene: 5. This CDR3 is CASSLEGTAANYGYTF. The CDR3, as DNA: TGTGCCAGCAGCTTAGAAGGGACAGCAGCTAACTATGGCTACACCTTC.

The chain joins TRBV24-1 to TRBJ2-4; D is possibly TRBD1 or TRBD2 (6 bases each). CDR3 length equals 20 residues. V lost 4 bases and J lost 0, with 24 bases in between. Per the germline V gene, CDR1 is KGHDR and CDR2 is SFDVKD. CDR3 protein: CATSESTGTARGVAKNIQYF. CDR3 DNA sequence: TGTGCCACCAGTGAGAGTACCGGGACGGCTAGGGGGGTAGCCAAAAACATTCAGTACTTC.

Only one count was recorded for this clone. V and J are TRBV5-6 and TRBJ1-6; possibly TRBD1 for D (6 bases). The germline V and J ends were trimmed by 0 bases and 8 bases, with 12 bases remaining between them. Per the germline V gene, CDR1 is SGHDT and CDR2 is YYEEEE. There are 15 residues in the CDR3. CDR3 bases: TGTGCCAGCAGCTTGGGCAGGGGAAAGCATTCACCCCTCCACTTT. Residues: CASSLGRGKHSPLHF.

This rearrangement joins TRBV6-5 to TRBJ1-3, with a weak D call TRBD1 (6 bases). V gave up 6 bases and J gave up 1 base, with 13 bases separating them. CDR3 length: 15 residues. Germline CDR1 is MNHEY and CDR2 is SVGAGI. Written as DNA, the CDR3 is TGTGCCAGCAGGATAGGGGGGGGATCTGGAAACACCATATATTTT. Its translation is CASRIGGGSGNTIYF.

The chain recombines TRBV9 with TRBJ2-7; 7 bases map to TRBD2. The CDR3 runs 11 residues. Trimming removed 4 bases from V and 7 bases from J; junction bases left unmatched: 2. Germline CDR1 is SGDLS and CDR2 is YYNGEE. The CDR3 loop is CASSLGGEQYF. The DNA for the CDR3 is TGTGCCAGCAGCCTGGGGGGGGAGCAGTACTTC.

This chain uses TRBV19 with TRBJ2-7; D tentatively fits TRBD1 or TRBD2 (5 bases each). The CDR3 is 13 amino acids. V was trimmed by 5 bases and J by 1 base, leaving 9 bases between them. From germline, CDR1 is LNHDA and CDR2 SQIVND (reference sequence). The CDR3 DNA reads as TGTGCCAGTAGTTGGGGGAGTTCCTACGAGCAGTACTTC. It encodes CASSWGSSYEQYF.